Listed below are T cell receptor beta chains from one sample, sequenced in a study of blood T cells in healthy people across ages. TCRdb analysed the 5' RACE reads with MiXCR anew, one entry per CDR3 protein. The table includes 1.5 million to 2 million distinct CDR3 sequences, around 36% detected once. Sequencing was done on a sample of blood. These TCRs come from a woman aged 25 to 39 in good health. CDR3s include the opening cysteine and the closing phenylalanine or tryptophan. Each record gives: V gene, D gene, clone size, J gene, CDR3 DNA, CDR3 protein. D genes are given only for firm matches. Size tells how often a clone was seen (once, few, many) or the class of an expanded clone, and some rows leave it out.

V gene: TRBV7-8
D gene: TRBD2
clone size: .
J gene: TRBJ2-5
CDR3 DNA: TGTGCCAGCACCGTAGGGGCGGGAGGGGGGGAGACCCAGTACTTC
CDR3 protein: CASTVGAGGGETQYF

V gene: TRBV29-1
D gene: TRBD1
clone size: many
J gene: TRBJ2-1
CDR3 DNA: TGCAGCGCACAGGGGGCGGTTTACAATGAGCAGTTCTTC
CDR3 protein: CSAQGAVYNEQFF

V gene: TRBV3-1
D gene: .
clone size: .
J gene: TRBJ1-6
CDR3 DNA: TGTGCCAGCAACCATCTTAATTCACCCCTCCACTTT
CDR3 protein: CASNHLNSPLHF

V gene: TRBV11-2
D gene: .
clone size: few
J gene: TRBJ2-7
CDR3 DNA: TGTGCCAGCAGCTTACTCTACCATTCGGGCTCCTACGAGCAGTACTTC
CDR3 protein: CASSLLYHSGSYEQYF

V gene: TRBV28
D gene: .
clone size: .
J gene: TRBJ1-2
CDR3 DNA: TGTGCCAGCAGTTTAAAGGACAGACTATATGGCTACACCTTC
CDR3 protein: CASSLKDRLYGYTF

V gene: TRBV9
D gene: .
clone size: few
J gene: TRBJ2-7
CDR3 DNA: TGTGCCAGCAGCGTCTTACCTGACGTCTCCTACGAGCAGTACTTC
CDR3 protein: CASSVLPDVSYEQYF

V gene: TRBV20-1
D gene: .
clone size: .
J gene: TRBJ2-7
CDR3 DNA: TGCAGTGCTAGCCGAACTAGTGGCTACGAGCAGTACTTC
CDR3 protein: CSASRTSGYEQYF

V gene: TRBV5-1
D gene: TRBD2
clone size: .
J gene: TRBJ2-7
CDR3 DNA: TGTGCCAGCAGCTATCCCGCGGGAGGGCACCACGAGCAGTACTTC
CDR3 protein: CASSYPAGGHHEQYF

V gene: TRBV5-1
D gene: TRBD2
clone size: few
J gene: TRBJ2-1
CDR3 DNA: TGCGCCAGCAAGGGGCTAGCGGAGAACAATGAGCAGTTCTTC
CDR3 protein: CASKGLAENNEQFF

V gene: TRBV19
D gene: TRBD2
clone size: .
J gene: TRBJ2-7
CDR3 DNA: TGTGCCAGTAGTATAGACGGGACTAGCGGTACCTACGAGCAGTACTTC
CDR3 protein: CASSIDGTSGTYEQYF

V gene: TRBV27
D gene: .
clone size: .
J gene: TRBJ2-7
CDR3 DNA: TGTGCCAGCAGTTTATGGGGGGGACAGGTCCTCTACGAGCAGTACTTC
CDR3 protein: CASSLWGGQVLYEQYF

V gene: TRBV28
D gene: TRBD1
clone size: .
J gene: TRBJ1-2
CDR3 DNA: TGTGCCACCCGGGGGACAGGGGGCTCGCCTTTCAACTATGGCTACACCTTC
CDR3 protein: CATRGTGGSPFNYGYTF

V gene: TRBV27
D gene: TRBD2
clone size: .
J gene: TRBJ2-7
CDR3 DNA: TGTGCCAGCAGTTTCACTGTAGCGGGAGGGTCGGGCGAGCAGTACTTC
CDR3 protein: CASSFTVAGGSGEQYF

V gene: TRBV11-2
D gene: .
clone size: .
J gene: TRBJ2-7
CDR3 DNA: TGTGCCAGCAGCTTAGACAGCGTCTCCTACGAGCAGTACTTC
CDR3 protein: CASSLDSVSYEQYF

V gene: TRBV27
D gene: .
clone size: few
J gene: TRBJ2-5
CDR3 DNA: TGTGCCAGCAGTTTGATGTGGTCAGGTCTGGAGACCCAGTACTTC
CDR3 protein: CASSLMWSGLETQYF

V gene: TRBV10-3
D gene: .
clone size: .
J gene: TRBJ2-7
CDR3 DNA: TGTGCCATCAGGGCCCCGCTAGGGGCGTCTAGCTCCTACGAGCAGTACTTC
CDR3 protein: CAIRAPLGASSSYEQYF

V gene: TRBV12-3/TRBV12-4
D gene: .
clone size: .
J gene: TRBJ2-5
CDR3 DNA: TGTGCCAGCAGTTTACAACAGGGCCAGCGGAGACAAGAGACCCAGTACTTC
CDR3 protein: CASSLQQGQRRQETQYF

V gene: TRBV5-6
D gene: TRBD2
clone size: .
J gene: TRBJ2-3
CDR3 DNA: TGTGCCTCCAGACTAGCGGGGGGGAAAGATACGCAGTATTTT
CDR3 protein: CASRLAGGKDTQYF

V gene: TRBV4-1
D gene: .
clone size: .
J gene: TRBJ2-1
CDR3 DNA: TGCGCCAGCAGCCAAGAAGGGTTCGGGGCCTACAATGAGCAGTTCTTC
CDR3 protein: CASSQEGFGAYNEQFF

V gene: TRBV7-2
D gene: .
clone size: few
J gene: TRBJ1-4
CDR3 DNA: TGTGCCAGCAGCTTGGGGAAAGGGAATGAAAAACTGTTTTTT
CDR3 protein: CASSLGKGNEKLFF

V gene: TRBV29-1
D gene: .
clone size: many
J gene: TRBJ2-7
CDR3 DNA: TGCAGCGTTGAGGGACTCGATGTCGAGCAGTACTTC
CDR3 protein: CSVEGLDVEQYF

V gene: TRBV20-1
D gene: TRBD1
clone size: few
J gene: TRBJ2-7
CDR3 DNA: TGCAGTGCTTGCTCCGGGACAGGGCTTTACGAGCAGTACTTC
CDR3 protein: CSACSGTGLYEQYF

V gene: TRBV12-3/TRBV12-4
D gene: TRBD1
clone size: many
J gene: TRBJ1-1
CDR3 DNA: TGTGCCAGCAGCCCGCGGGACAGAGGCACTGAAGCTTTCTTT
CDR3 protein: CASSPRDRGTEAFF

V gene: TRBV4-1
D gene: .
clone size: .
J gene: TRBJ1-2
CDR3 DNA: TGCGCCAGCAGCCAAGGCGAGCGGAGCTATGGCTACACCTTC
CDR3 protein: CASSQGERSYGYTF

V gene: TRBV27
D gene: .
clone size: few
J gene: TRBJ1-1
CDR3 DNA: TGTGCCAGCAGTGGCATAGGCGGAATCTACACTGAAGCTTTCTTT
CDR3 protein: CASSGIGGIYTEAFF

V gene: TRBV11-2
D gene: TRBD2
clone size: .
J gene: TRBJ2-2
CDR3 DNA: TGTGCCAGCAGCTTATCCCGACTAGCCCCACACACCGGGGAGCTGTTTTTT
CDR3 protein: CASSLSRLAPHTGELFF

V gene: TRBV20-1
D gene: .
clone size: .
J gene: TRBJ1-5
CDR3 DNA: TGCAGTGCTATGGGCCTTGGCAATCAGCCCCAGCATTTT
CDR3 protein: CSAMGLGNQPQHF

V gene: TRBV7-9
D gene: TRBD1
clone size: .
J gene: TRBJ2-3
CDR3 DNA: TGTGCCAGCAGCCGCGCCCGGGACAGGGGATTCACAGATACGCAGTATTTT
CDR3 protein: CASSRARDRGFTDTQYF

V gene: TRBV15
D gene: .
clone size: .
J gene: TRBJ1-1
CDR3 DNA: TGTGCCACCAGCACTCAGGGGACCCTCACTGAAGCTTTCTTT
CDR3 protein: CATSTQGTLTEAFF

V gene: TRBV10-3
D gene: .
clone size: .
J gene: TRBJ1-1
CDR3 DNA: TGTGCCATCAGTCGGGGTTCCGAAGCTTTCTTT
CDR3 protein: CAISRGSEAFF

V gene: TRBV5-1
D gene: .
clone size: .
J gene: TRBJ2-1
CDR3 DNA: TGCGCCAGCAGCTTGGGGCTGGAATGCAATGAGCAGTTCTTC
CDR3 protein: CASSLGLECNEQFF

V gene: TRBV4-1
D gene: .
clone size: .
J gene: TRBJ2-6
CDR3 DNA: TGCGCCAGCAGCTTCCAGGCCCCTGGGGCCAACGTCCTGACTTTC
CDR3 protein: CASSFQAPGANVLTF

V gene: TRBV7-9
D gene: TRBD1
clone size: .
J gene: TRBJ2-1
CDR3 DNA: TGTGCCAGCAGCTTACAGGGGGTCATGAACAATGAGCAGTTCTTC
CDR3 protein: CASSLQGVMNNEQFF

V gene: TRBV9
D gene: .
clone size: .
J gene: TRBJ2-7
CDR3 DNA: TGTGCCAGCAGCGTAGCACTCGGCCAAGAGCAGTACTTC
CDR3 protein: CASSVALGQEQYF